The TCR beta chain under discussion was sequenced for a study of shared clonotypes between healthy human individuals. Replicate PCRs for sorted subsets used 200 to 250 ng DNA; this equaled about 30,000 T cell genomes. The repertoire was sequenced with immunoSEQ multiplex PCR; TCRdb's copy has only in-frame clones and lacks some. Among millions of clones listed, approximately 95% were seen once. The study's findings and limits: Relative to their counterparts shared across all four donors, non-shared clonotypes exhibited diminished generation probabilities. Measured sharing among donors was expected to vary with sequencing depth.

Trimming shortened V by 5 bases and J by 8 bases, and 9 bases separated the two germline ends. The CDR3 totals 11 residues. Germline CDR1 LNHDA, CDR2 SQIVND (reference sequence). About this clone: What it recognizes is unknown.

A CD45RA+ naive subset and a CD45RA-negative memory subset were split from CD4+ cells. Sequencing was carried out using naive CD4+ T cells from PBMCs. Subset of the sample: CD45RA+ positively selected. The TCR sequence derives from a man aged 18 to 35 in good health. Some clones in this sample may be carry-over from other donors' samples. The rearrangement links TRBV19 to TRBJ1-1; D is possibly TRBD1 (5 bases). Here the CDR3 reads CASSSRTEAFF. The CDR3 DNA reads TGTGCCAGTAGTTCCCGGACAGAAGCTTTCTTT.